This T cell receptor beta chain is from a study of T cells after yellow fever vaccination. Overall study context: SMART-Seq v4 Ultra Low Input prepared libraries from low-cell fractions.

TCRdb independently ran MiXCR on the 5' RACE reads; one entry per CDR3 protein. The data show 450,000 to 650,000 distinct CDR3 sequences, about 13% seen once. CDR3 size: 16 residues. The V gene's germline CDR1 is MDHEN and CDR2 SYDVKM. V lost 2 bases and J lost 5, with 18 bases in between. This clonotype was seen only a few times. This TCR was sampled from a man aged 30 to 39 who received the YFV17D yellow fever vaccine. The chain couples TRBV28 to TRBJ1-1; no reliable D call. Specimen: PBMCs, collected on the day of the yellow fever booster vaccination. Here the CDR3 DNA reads TGTGCCAGCAGTTTAAAAGGGCAGACCCTCGTTACTGAAGCTTTCTTT. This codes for CASSLKGQTLVTEAFF.